Below, 25 T cell receptor beta chains from the same sample are listed, as sequenced in a study of blood T cell repertoires in COVID-19. Profiled with immunoSEQ multiplex PCR; TCRdb holds only in-frame clones, not every one. The sample holds 120,000 or so clones, around 82% seen once. The material sequenced was peripheral blood. The receptor set was obtained from a man at least 80 years old with active or convalescent COVID-19.

The chain carries TRBV6-1 and TRBJ1-1, with D possibly being TRBD1 (5 bases). Germline V gene lookup returns CDR1 MNHNS and CDR2 SASEGT. The V and J ends lost 3 bases and 1 base respectively, with 18 bases between them. This CDR3 spans 17 amino acids. The CDR3 protein is CASSESYQGRGNTEAFF. For the CDR3, the DNA is TGTGCCAGCAGTGAGTCATACCAGGGAAGGGGGAACACTGAAGCTTTCTTT.

The chain links TRBV19 to TRBJ1-4; 8 positions match TRBD1. Germline lookup yields CDR1 LNHDA and CDR2 SQIVND (reference sequence). CDR3 size: 14 residues. J lost 3 bases, V lost 6 bases, and 3 bases had no gene match. CDR3 sequence reads: CASRADRANEKLFF. As DNA, the CDR3 is TGTGCCAGTAGGGCGGACAGGGCTAATGAAAAACTGTTTTTT.

CDR3 coding DNA: TGTGCCAGCAGCTCACTAGCGGGGGGGCAGGAGACCCAGTACTTC. Its protein product is CASSSLAGGQETQYF. V gene TRBV9 combines with J gene TRBJ2-5; 13 bases line up with TRBD2. The trim removed 4 bases at V and 5 bases at J, leaving 5 bases unmatched. CDR1 is SGDLS, CDR2 YYNGEE, per germline. The CDR3 extends over 15 amino acids.

This clone was seen only a few times. The gene calls are TRBV4-2 and TRBJ1-2; 9 bases agree with TRBD1. This CDR3 comprises 15 residues. The germline V gene encodes CDR1 LGHNA and CDR2 YNFKEQ. Trimming at V came to 3 bases and at J to 2 bases, leaving 4 bases not matched to a gene. The CDR3 DNA reads TGTGCCAGCAGCCATCAAACAGGGGGCAACTATGGCTACACCTTC. The encoded protein is CASSHQTGGNYGYTF.

This clone showed up just a few times. V gene TRBV13 combines with J gene TRBJ2-3, with D possibly TRBD2 on 6 matching bases. This CDR3 contains 13 residues. Trimming shortened V by 2 bases and J by 4 bases, and 7 bases separated the two germline ends. Germline V CDR1 and CDR2: PRHDT, FYEKMQ (reference sequence). This chain's CDR3 is CASSLTGADTQYF. In nucleotides, the CDR3 is TGTGCCAGCAGCTTAACGGGAGCAGATACGCAGTATTTT.

The J gene is TRBJ1-2, the V gene TRBV21-1; the D call in the table, TRBD1, was not verified against the DNA. TRBV21-1 is tagged as a pseudogene. CDR3 size: 14 residues. CDR3 nucleotides: TGTGCCAGCAGCCCCAGGGTTGCCAACTATGGCTACACCTTC. Amino acid sequence: CASSPRVANYGYTF.

This clone turned up a few times. The V call is TRBV5-1, the J call TRBJ1-1; the match to TRBD1 covers 10 bases. Germline V gives CDR1 SGHRS, CDR2 YFSETQ. The trim removed 0 bases at V and 5 bases at J, leaving 4 bases unmatched. The CDR3 runs 15 residues. CDR3 region: CASSLADRGRTEAFF. In nucleotides, the CDR3 is TGCGCCAGCAGCTTGGCCGACAGGGGGCGAACTGAAGCTTTCTTT.

The chain carries TRBV5-1 and TRBJ1-4, with 9 bases lining up with TRBD1. Germline V lookup: CDR1 SGHRS, CDR2 YFSETQ. J gave up 1 base and V 1 base, and 2 bases lay outside the gene matches. The CDR3 consists of 16 residues. CDR3: CASSLTGGGTNEKLFF. In nucleotides, the CDR3 is TGCGCCAGCAGCTTGACAGGGGGCGGAACTAATGAAAAACTGTTTTTT.

This chain joins TRBV6-2 or TRBV6-3 and TRBJ2-3; 8 positions agree with TRBD2. The germline gives CDR1 MNHEY, CDR2 SVGEGT. This CDR3 has 17 residues. J gave up 3 bases and V 6 bases, and 14 bases lay outside the gene matches. The CDR3 coding sequence is TGTGCCAGCAGCTCAGCCCCTATCGGGGGGGCAACAGATACGCAGTATTTT. Amino acids: CASSSAPIGGATDTQYF.

V gene TRBV2 combines with J gene TRBJ1-1; D gene ambiguous. This CDR3 has 12 amino acids. Between the trimmed V and J ends, which lost 3 bases and 4 bases, there was a span of 6 bases. Germline loops: CDR1 SNHLY, CDR2 FYNNEI. The CDR3 protein is CASSEQATEAFF. CDR3 nucleotides: TGTGCCAGCAGTGAGCAGGCCACTGAAGCTTTCTTT.

The genes are TRBV11-2 and TRBJ1-6; D is perhaps TRBD1 (5 bases). Germline V lookup: CDR1 SGHAT, CDR2 FQNNGV. The CDR3 runs 13 residues. The V and J ends lost 1 base and 7 bases respectively, with 5 bases between them. CDR3 loop: CASSLGGNSPLHF. The CDR3 DNA is TGTGCCAGCAGCTTAGGGGGCAATTCACCCCTCCACTTT.

CDR3: CASSEGGSQPQHF. CDR3 DNA: TGTGCCAGCAGTGAGGGGGGATCTCAGCCCCAGCATTTT. This chain connects TRBV2 to TRBJ1-5; D possibly corresponds to TRBD1 (5 bases). The V end lost 3 bases, the J end lost 6 bases, and 9 bases lay between the germline ends. The CDR3 is 13 residues long. Germline V lookup: CDR1 SNHLY, CDR2 FYNNEI.

This clone was seen more than once but under ten times. This chain joins TRBV6-5 and TRBJ1-2; TRBD1 agrees at 7 bases. After removal of 0 bases from V and 5 bases from J, the junction contained 6 bases not matched to a gene. The CDR3 is made up of 15 amino acids. Looked up from germline, CDR1 is MNHEY and CDR2 is SVGAGI. The CDR3 reads CASSYSGQPGYGYTF. CDR3 in DNA: TGTGCCAGCAGTTACTCGGGACAGCCTGGATATGGCTACACCTTC.

The chain combines TRBV6-2 or TRBV6-3 with TRBJ2-7, with 10 bases matching TRBD2. The CDR3 consists of 13 residues. The J segment lost 9 bases and the V segment lost 4 bases, leaving 6 bases of the junction unmatched. CDR1 and CDR2 from the germline V gene are MNHEY and SVGEGT. The CDR3 reads CASSFTSGAAQYF. The CDR3 DNA is TGTGCCAGCAGTTTCACTAGCGGGGCCGCGCAGTACTTC.

This rearrangement joins TRBV10-3 to TRBJ2-5; possibly TRBD1 for D (6 bases). Trimming left V 11 bases short and J 5 bases short, with 18 bases between. This CDR3 contains 13 residues. Germline-derived CDR1 and CDR2 are ENHRY and SYGVKD. The CDR3 nucleotides are TGTGCCTCAGGCCCAGGGCAGGGGGAGACCCAGTACTTC. This codes for CASGPGQGETQYF.

V usage is TRBV13 and J usage is TRBJ1-4, with 7 bases identical to TRBD1. V lost 5 bases and J lost 3; bases outside the gene matches: 6. The CDR3 runs 15 residues. CDR1 PRHDT and CDR2 FYEKMQ come from the germline V gene (reference sequence). The CDR3 loop is CASSAYRGANEKLFF. The CDR3 bases are TGTGCCAGCAGCGCCTACAGGGGTGCTAATGAAAAACTGTTTTTT. The entire variable domain, with the rest obtained from reference TRBV13 and TRBJ1-4, is as follows: AAGVIQSPRHLIKEKRETATLKCYPIPRHDTVYWYQQGPGQDPQFLISFYEKMQSDKGSIPDRFSAQQFSDYHSELNMSSLELGDSALYFCASSAYRGANEKLFFGSGTQLSVL.

The rearrangement uses TRBV24-1 and TRBJ2-3, with 7 bases that match TRBD1. Germline V CDR1 and CDR2: KGHDR, SFDVKD. The CDR3 extends over 14 amino acids. Germline trimming cut 4 bases from V and 7 bases from J; bases unmatched to any gene: 7. CDR3 protein: CATSEATGSNTQYF. DNA for the CDR3: TGTGCCACCAGTGAGGCGACAGGGAGCAATACGCAGTATTTT.

This clone showed up just once. The chain links TRBV5-1 to TRBJ1-1; D not certain. Germline assignment: CDR1 SGHRS and CDR2 YFSETQ. V dropped 0 bases and J dropped 5 bases, with 11 bases sitting between them. CDR3 length: 14 amino acids. Here the CDR3 DNA reads TGCGCCAGCAGCTTGGGGGCCTCGGGAACTGAAGCTTTCTTT. This sequence encodes CASSLGASGTEAFF.

V usage is TRBV5-1 and J usage is TRBJ1-4; D not certain. V lost 1 base to trimming and J lost 3 bases, with 13 bases between them. The CDR3 contains 16 residues. The germline V gene has CDR1 SGHRS and CDR2 YFSETQ. The chain's CDR3 is CASSLREGRANEKLFF. In DNA, the CDR3 is TGCGCCAGCAGCTTGAGAGAAGGGAGGGCTAATGAAAAACTGTTTTTT.

The chain combines TRBV11-2 with TRBJ2-1; the match to TRBD2 covers 7 bases. V lost 5 bases and J lost 4; bases outside the gene matches: 17. The CDR3 sequence is 18 residues long. From germline, CDR1 is SGHAT and CDR2 FQNNGV. CDR3 in amino acids: CASSRNPTSPTQYNEQFF. CDR3 coding DNA: TGTGCCAGCAGCCGAAACCCGACTAGCCCGACTCAATACAATGAGCAGTTCTTC.

The V and J genes are TRBV19 and TRBJ2-5, with 8 bases fitting TRBD1. The CDR3 sequence is 16 residues long. Germline V gives CDR1 LNHDA, CDR2 SQIVND (reference sequence). Trimming at V came to 7 bases and at J to 5 bases, leaving 15 bases not matched to a gene. For the CDR3, the DNA is TGTGCCAGTAACCCGGCTGGGCAGGGGGCGAAGGAGACCCAGTACTTC. Encoded protein: CASNPAGQGAKETQYF.

As DNA, the CDR3 is TGTGCCAGCAGTACTGACTTGAACACTGAAGCTTTCTTT. It translates to CASSTDLNTEAFF. V is TRBV2 and J is TRBJ1-1; D is uncertain. Germline CDR1 is SNHLY and CDR2 is FYNNEI. V was pared by 5 bases and J by 0 bases, with 7 bases between. The CDR3 has 13 residues.

The gene calls are TRBV7-9 and TRBJ1-2, with 10 bases that match TRBD1. CDR3 length equals 14 residues. The germline gives CDR1 SEHNR, CDR2 FQNEAQ (reference sequence). V shed 5 bases, J shed 3 bases, and the junction held 3 bases outside the gene matches. As DNA, the CDR3 is TGTGCCAGCAGCCCCGGGACAGGGGACTATGGCTACACCTTC. It translates to CASSPGTGDYGYTF. Looking up the rest from reference TRBV7-9 and TRBJ1-2 gives the full variable domain: DTGVSQNPRHKITKRGQNVTFRCDPISEHNRLYWYRQTLGQGPEFLTYFQNEAQLEKSRLLSDRFSAERPKGSFSTLEIQRTEQGDSAMYLCASSPGTGDYGYTFGSGTRLTVV.

The rearrangement uses TRBV7-2 and TRBJ1-5, with D uncertain. Germline V gene lookup returns CDR1 SGHTA and CDR2 FQGNSA. The V end was cut by 1 base, the J end by 6 bases, with 13 bases between. The length of the CDR3 is 15 residues. The CDR3 spells CASSLDIGGAQPQHF. CDR3 DNA: TGTGCCAGCAGCTTAGACATCGGAGGAGCTCAGCCCCAGCATTTT.

The genes are TRBV11-3 and TRBJ2-3; 14 bases fit TRBD2. In germline, CDR1 is SGHNT, CDR2 YENEEA. Germline trimming cut 5 bases from V and 2 bases from J; bases unmatched to any gene: 9. This CDR3 has 18 amino acids. The CDR3: CASSPGRTSGGNTDTQYF. The CDR3 nucleotides read TGTGCCAGCAGCCCGGGGAGGACTAGCGGGGGGAACACAGATACGCAGTATTTT.